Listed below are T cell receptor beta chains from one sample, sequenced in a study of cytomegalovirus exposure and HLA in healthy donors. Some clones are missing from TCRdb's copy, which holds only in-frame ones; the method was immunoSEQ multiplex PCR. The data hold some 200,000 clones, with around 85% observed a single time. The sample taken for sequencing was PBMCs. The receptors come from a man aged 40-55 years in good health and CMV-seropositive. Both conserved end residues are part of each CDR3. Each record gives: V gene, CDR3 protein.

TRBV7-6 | CASSPGTGGAWRPNEKLFF
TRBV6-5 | CASSQYREQYF
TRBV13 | CASSLLAGSTDTQYF
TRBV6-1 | CASRPQGGDAEAFF
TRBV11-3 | CASSLGWGPNTEAFF
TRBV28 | CASISAGAYSGANVLTF
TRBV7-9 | CASSFGGGSETQYF
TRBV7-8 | CASSLGTVNEQFF
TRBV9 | CASKRGGPDTGELFF
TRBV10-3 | CAIFAGGVAYEQYF
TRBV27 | CASSVGGGQPQHF
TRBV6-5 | CASSYWTATDTQYF
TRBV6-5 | CASSGARGSGQPQHF
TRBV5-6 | CASSLGVFYEQYF
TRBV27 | CASRTTGGAGDTQYF
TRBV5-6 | CASSSLQGEGNQPQHF
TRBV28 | CASSLGRGGGNQPQHF
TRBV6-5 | CASSYGGVGSYEQYF
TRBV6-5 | CASSQTGSSNQPQHF
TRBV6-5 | CASSYTGDSNYGYTF
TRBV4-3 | CASSRLYDRVEETQYF
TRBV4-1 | CASSQVTDQETQYF
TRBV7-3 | CASSRSGGSSYNEQFF
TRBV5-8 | CASSFTGGTDTQYF
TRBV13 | CASSPGLAGGPYEQYF
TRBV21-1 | CASEDRVSNQPQHF
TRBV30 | CASEGQPNTEAFF
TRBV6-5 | CASSRQGSSYNEQFF
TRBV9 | CASSGQKTGEQNIQYF
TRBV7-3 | CASSSNSDRVETQYF
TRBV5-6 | CASSWDKPDYEQYF
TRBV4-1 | CASSQFSGGVKQETQYF
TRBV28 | CASSLVAARDEQFF
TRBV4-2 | CASRHNRDTNQQFF
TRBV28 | CATPGLAGAQNEYNEQFF
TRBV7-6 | CASGTGSVGNEQFF
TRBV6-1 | CASSDSGTVYGYTF
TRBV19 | CASSEAGGGTEAFF
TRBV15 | CATSREAGPMDTEAFF